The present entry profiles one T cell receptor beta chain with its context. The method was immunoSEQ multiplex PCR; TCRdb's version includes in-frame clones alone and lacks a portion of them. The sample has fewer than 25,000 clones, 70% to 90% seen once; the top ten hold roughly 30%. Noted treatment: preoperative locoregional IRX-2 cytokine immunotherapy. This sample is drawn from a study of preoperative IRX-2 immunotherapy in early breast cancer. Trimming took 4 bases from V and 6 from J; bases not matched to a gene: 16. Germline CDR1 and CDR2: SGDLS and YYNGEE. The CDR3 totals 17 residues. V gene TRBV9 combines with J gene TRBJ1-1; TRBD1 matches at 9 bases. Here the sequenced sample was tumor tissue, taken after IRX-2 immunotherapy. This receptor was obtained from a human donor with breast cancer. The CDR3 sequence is CASSPRPGQGLGAEAFF. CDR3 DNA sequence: TGTGCCAGCAGCCCGAGACCCGGACAGGGGCTGGGCGCTGAAGCTTTCTTT.